The TCR beta chain under discussion was sequenced for a study of blood T cell repertoires in COVID-19. Profiling relied on immunoSEQ multiplex PCR, and the TCRdb table lists in-frame clones only, not all of them. The sample carries more than 65,000 clones, 84% recorded once. Germline lookup yields CDR1 WSHSY and CDR2 SAAADI. CDR3 length: 14 residues. The V gene lost 8 bases and the J gene lost 3 bases, with 17 bases spanning the gap. The clonotype was recovered from a woman aged 45-60 years with acute or convalescent COVID-19. This chain connects TRBV10-2 to TRBJ2-7, with TRBD2 as a possible D gene (6 bases). Sequencing used peripheral blood. This CDR3 reads CASRPDGGSYEQYF. The CDR3 DNA follows: TGCGCCAGCCGTCCGGACGGGGGAAGCTACGAGCAGTACTTC.